Presented here are 15 T cell receptor beta chains from one specimen sequenced in a study of neurological immune-mediated disorders. TCRdb re-called the 5' RACE reads through MiXCR, storing one row per CDR3 protein. This table holds around 40,000 distinct CDR3 sequences, less than 9% found once. Source material: CD4+ T cells from blood. The receptors derive from a man over 45 in good health.

This clonotype was detected ten times or more. V and J are TRBV11-2 and TRBJ1-2, with 8 bases matching TRBD1. V lost 4 bases to trimming and J lost 4 bases; unmatched junction nucleotides: 11. The germline gives CDR1 SGHAT, CDR2 FQNNGV. This CDR3 is 16 amino acids long. The CDR3 loop reads CASSSQAQGAGYGYTF. DNA for the CDR3: TGTGCCAGCAGCTCCCAGGCTCAGGGGGCCGGCTATGGCTACACCTTC.

This clonotype was picked up many times. The rearrangement joins TRBV7-2 to TRBJ2-5; D gene ambiguous. Germline V lookup: CDR1 SGHTA, CDR2 FQGNSA. The CDR3 is made up of 12 amino acids. The V end lost 1 base, the J end lost 7 bases, and 7 bases lay between the germline ends. The DNA of the CDR3 is TGTGCCAGCAGCTTAGACCGAGGGACCCAGTACTTC. Translation gives CASSLDRGTQYF.

At least ten counts were recorded for this clonotype. The chain carries TRBV6-2 or TRBV6-3 and TRBJ2-1, with a weak D call TRBD2 (5 bases). Per germline, CDR1 MNHEY and CDR2 SVGEGT. The CDR3 length is 13 residues. Between the trimmed V and J ends, which lost 4 bases and 4 bases, there was a span of 8 bases. CDR3 in amino acids: CASSSRGYNEQFF. The CDR3 nucleotides read TGTGCCAGCAGTTCCCGGGGATACAATGAGCAGTTCTTC.

In this sample, this clonotype turned up many times. The rearrangement links TRBV20-1 to TRBJ2-5, with D possibly being TRBD1 or TRBD2 (6 bases each). Trimming pared 6 bases from V and 2 bases from J, leaving 19 bases between. This CDR3 has 15 amino acids. CDR1 is DFQATT, CDR2 SNEGSKA, per germline (reference sequence). The CDR3 coding sequence is TGCAGTGCCGGGGGCCAGGGAAGTAGGCAAGAGACCCAGTACTTC. Residues: CSAGGQGSRQETQYF.

This clonotype was seen repeatedly, ten times or more. This chain joins TRBV6-2 or TRBV6-3 and TRBJ2-7, with 9 bases identical to TRBD1. Unmatched junction bases numbered 8, after V lost 1 base and J lost 1 base. Germline loops: CDR1 MNHEY, CDR2 SVGEGT. There are 17 residues in the CDR3. CDR3 in DNA: TGTGCCAGCAGTTACTTTGGCGCCGGGACAGGGTCCTACGAGCAGTACTTC. The encoded protein is CASSYFGAGTGSYEQYF.

V gene TRBV30 combines with J gene TRBJ2-3; D gene unclear. The CDR3 loop spans 16 amino acids. The germline gives CDR1 GTSNPN, CDR2 SVGIG (reference sequence). The V gene lost 0 bases and the J gene lost 6 bases, with 19 bases spanning the gap. The CDR3 sequence is CAWSVRRREWRDTQYF. The CDR3 DNA reads TGTGCCTGGAGTGTACGGCGGAGAGAGTGGCGGGATACGCAGTATTTT.

This clonotype came up many times. CDR3 sequence: CASSDKGVTDTQYF. DNA for the CDR3: TGTGCCAGCAGTGACAAGGGGGTCACAGATACGCAGTATTTT. This chain uses TRBV6-4 with TRBJ2-3; maybe TRBD1 (6 bases). The CDR3 extends over 14 amino acids. The V and J ends lost 2 bases and 2 bases respectively, with 8 bases between them. CDR1 is MRHNA and CDR2 is SNTAGT in the germline V gene.

This clonotype was seen many times. In DNA form, the CDR3 reads TGCAGTGCTAGAGATCTGAATAGCAATCAGCCCCAGCATTTT. Translation: CSARDLNSNQPQHF. This chain connects TRBV20-1 to TRBJ1-5, with no clear D. This CDR3 is 14 amino acids long. Germline assignment: CDR1 DFQATT and CDR2 SNEGSKA (reference sequence). The germline V and J ends were trimmed by 0 bases and 0 bases, with 6 bases remaining between them.

This clonotype occurred many times. V gene TRBV5-1 combines with J gene TRBJ1-1, with D possibly matching TRBD1 (5 bases). The CDR3 has 15 residues. Germline CDR1 SGHRS, CDR2 YFSETQ. V gave up 0 bases and J gave up 10 bases, with 19 bases separating them. The CDR3 coding sequence is TGCGCCAGCAGCTTGGAGGCCACAGGAATCCTAGGAGCTTTCTTT. Encoded protein: CASSLEATGILGAFF.

This clonotype has ten or more counts. The V and J genes are TRBV7-8 and TRBJ1-1; unclear D gene. V was clipped by 4 bases and J by 6 bases, with 12 bases between them. The CDR3 extends over 13 amino acids. CDR1 is SGHVS, CDR2 FQNEAQ, per germline. DNA of the CDR3: TGTGCCAGCAGCTCAAGGGTGGGCGCTGAAGCTTTCTTT. It specifies CASSSRVGAEAFF.

This clonotype was recorded many times. J is TRBJ2-7 and V is TRBV7-2; D unresolved. With 5 bases removed from V and 4 bases from J, the gap between germline ends came to 18 bases. The CDR3 length is 15 residues. Germline V gene data show CDR1 as SGHTA and CDR2 as FQGNSA. CDR3: CASSPGPEPYYEQYF. The CDR3 nucleotides read TGTGCCAGCAGCCCTGGACCCGAACCCTATTACGAGCAGTACTTC.

This clonotype has at least ten counts. The CDR3 loop reads CASSFGVGYLRGTDTQYF. The CDR3 region has the DNA TGTGCCAGCAGCTTTGGGGTCGGGTACCTTCGGGGCACAGATACGCAGTATTTT. J is TRBJ2-3 and V is TRBV7-2; D not certain. This CDR3 is built from 18 residues. Germline CDR1 and CDR2: SGHTA and FQGNSA. Trimming shortened V by 3 bases and J by 1 base, and 20 bases separated the two germline ends.

This clonotype was seen many times. The chain links TRBV20-1 to TRBJ2-7; 12 bases fit TRBD2. The CDR3 spans 16 residues. The V and J ends lost 5 bases and 3 bases, in that order; junction bases with no gene match: 11. Germline V gene lookup returns CDR1 DFQATT and CDR2 SNEGSKA (reference sequence). Written as DNA, the CDR3 is TGCAGTGCTGCTTCTGCTAGCGGGAGGGCCATCTACGAGCAGTACTTC. This sequence encodes CSAASASGRAIYEQYF.

This clonotype appeared many times. The V call is TRBV29-1, the J call TRBJ2-7; 13 nucleotides align to TRBD2. Unmatched junction bases numbered 8, after V lost 6 bases and J lost 9 bases. The germline gives CDR1 SQVTM, CDR2 ANQGSEA. The CDR3 totals 13 residues. This CDR3 reads CSVAGTSGNMQYF. In DNA form, the CDR3 reads TGCAGCGTAGCCGGGACTAGCGGGAATATGCAGTACTTC.

This clonotype was counted at least ten times. The chain employs TRBV3-1 and TRBJ1-3, with D unclear. Trimming stripped 4 bases from V and 1 base from J, with 14 bases between. The CDR3 runs to 16 residues. Germline V CDR1 and CDR2: LGHDT, YNNKEL (reference sequence). The CDR3 bases are TGTGCCAGCAGCCCGGACCTCCGGATATCTGGAAACACCATATATTTT. It codes for CASSPDLRISGNTIYF.